Shown below are 7 T cell receptor beta chains from a single sample sequenced in a study of human T cells and chemical hapten exposure. TCRdb re-derived calls from the RACE reads in MiXCR, one entry per CDR3 protein. The sample lists roughly 69,000 distinct CDR3 sequences; 11% were seen once. Time point described: patch test 3, about 24 weeks after DPC sensitization. Treatment meaning: therapeutic diphenylcyclopropenone sensitization with weekly scalp DPC. The specimen comprised whole blood, sampled in connection with sensitization to the hapten diphenylcyclopropenone (DPC). The receptors originated from a woman aged 25 to 39 with alopecia areata. Some clones in this sample may be carry-over from other donors' samples.

J is TRBJ2-3 and V is TRBV29-1; TRBD1 or TRBD2 may be the D gene (5 bases each). Trimming removed 4 bases from V and 11 bases from J, with 25 bases in between. There are 15 residues in the CDR3. The germline V gene encodes CDR1 SQVTM and CDR2 ANQGSEA. The CDR3 here is CSVAPGWGMQIRQYF. CDR3 coding DNA: TGCAGCGTTGCGCCCGGCTGGGGGATGCAGATAAGGCAGTATTTT.

Only a few counts were recorded for this clonotype. The gene calls are TRBV29-1 and TRBJ2-4; 7 nucleotides match TRBD2. J lost 7 bases, V lost 7 bases, and 10 bases had no gene match. Germline lookup yields CDR1 SQVTM and CDR2 ANQGSEA. The CDR3 is 13 residues long. The CDR3, as DNA: TGCAGCGCGAGGGGAGGGTACGAGAACATTCAGTACTTC. Protein: CSARGGYENIQYF.

This clonotype was counted ten times or more. The chain couples TRBV6-1 to TRBJ1-6; D not resolved. The germline gives CDR1 MNHNS, CDR2 SASEGT. The CDR3 consists of 13 residues. The ends were cut back, 7 bases at V and 6 bases at J, with 10 bases in the middle. The CDR3 region is CASTKELNSPLHF. CDR3 in DNA: TGTGCCAGCACCAAGGAACTTAATTCACCCCTCCACTTT.

In this sample, this clonotype turned up a few times. The chain is built from TRBV30 and TRBJ2-3; 12 positions match TRBD2. The CDR3 has 13 residues. The germline V gene has CDR1 GTSNPN and CDR2 SVGIG (reference sequence). The V segment lost 5 bases and the J segment 7 bases; nucleotides outside the gene matches: 4. CDR3 sequence reads: CAWGTSGRNTQYF. In DNA, the CDR3 is TGTGCCTGGGGGACTAGCGGGCGTAATACGCAGTATTTT.

Many counts were recorded for this clonotype. V gene TRBV20-1 combines with J gene TRBJ1-6; D perhaps matches TRBD1 (5 bases). Germline-derived CDR1 and CDR2 are DFQATT and SNEGSKA (reference sequence). CDR3 size: 14 residues. V lost 6 bases to trimming and J lost 7 bases, with 16 bases between them. This chain's CDR3 is CSAGPGRANSPLHF. The CDR3 DNA reads TGCAGTGCGGGTCCGGGACGGGCGAATTCACCCCTCCACTTT.

This clonotype has only a few counts. The J gene is TRBJ2-5, the V gene TRBV18; the match to TRBD1 covers 7 bases. From germline, CDR1 is KGHSH and CDR2 LQKENI. This CDR3 is 15 amino acids long. V shed 3 bases, J shed 5 bases, and the junction held 9 bases outside the gene matches. DNA for the CDR3: TGTGCCAGCTCACCGTCGATGAACAGGGGTGAGACCCAGTACTTC. Amino acid sequence: CASSPSMNRGETQYF.

This clonotype has just a few counts. This chain connects TRBV5-5 to TRBJ2-7, with a possible D match to TRBD1 (6 bases). CDR1 SGHKS and CDR2 YYEKEE come from the germline V gene (reference sequence). CDR3 length: 16 residues. Trimming took off 0 bases at V and 3 bases at J, with 16 bases between the two ends. CDR3 bases: TGTGCCAGCAGCTTGGAAGGGGGACCTACGCTCTACGAGCAGTACTTC. Protein product: CASSLEGGPTLYEQYF.